This T cell receptor beta chain was sequenced in a study of T cell clones after liver transplantation. Study at large: A pre-transplant mixed lymphocyte reaction with TCRbeta sequencing defined graft-donor-reactive clones followed in post-transplant blood.

V trimming: 11 bases; J trimming: 7 bases; junction bases outside the gene matches: 8. There are 11 residues in the CDR3. Germline assignment: CDR1 MNHEY and CDR2 SMNVEV (reference sequence). CD3+CD4+ and CD3+CD8+ cells were FACS-sorted from thawed unstimulated PBMCs. Some clones are missing from TCRdb's copy, which holds only in-frame ones; the method was immunoSEQ multiplex PCR. The sample has approximately 70,000 clones; roughly 80% are singletons. This TCR was recovered from a human patient who received a liver transplant. Some T cells may have originated in the graft donor. The rearrangement links TRBV27 to TRBJ2-7, with TRBD2 identical over 7 bases. Sequences were derived from CD4+ T cells from blood, sampled roughly 48 months after liver transplant. In DNA, the CDR3 is TGTGCCTCGGGGAGGGCGAAGGAGCAGTACTTC. Its protein is CASGRAKEQYF.